This TCR beta chain was identified during a study of regulatory T cells in long-lasting Graves disease. For TCR beta, libraries came from iRepertoire HTBI primers and Arm-PCR of CDR3 regions. TCRdb analysed the multiplex PCR reads with MiXCR anew, one entry per CDR3 protein. The sample yields roughly 400,000 distinct CDR3 sequences, approximately 22% seen once. The trim removed 4 bases at V and 5 bases at J, leaving 13 bases unmatched. This CDR3 is built from 16 residues. From germline, CDR1 is MDHEN and CDR2 SYDVKM. This clonotype was counted ten times or more. Noted time point: persistent/refractory GD, antithyroid drugs over 5 years with positive TRAb. PBMC-extracted RNA yielded the TCR library.

Specimen: peripheral blood mononuclear cells (PBMCs), collected when the disease was refractory, from a patient treated with antithyroid drugs. The rearrangement links TRBV28 to TRBJ1-1; 7 bases fit TRBD1. This receptor was taken from a female donor with Graves disease. The CDR3 sequence is CASSSAQGGRETEAFF. The DNA for the CDR3 is TGTGCCAGCAGTTCCGCCCAGGGGGGAAGGGAAACTGAAGCTTTCTTT.